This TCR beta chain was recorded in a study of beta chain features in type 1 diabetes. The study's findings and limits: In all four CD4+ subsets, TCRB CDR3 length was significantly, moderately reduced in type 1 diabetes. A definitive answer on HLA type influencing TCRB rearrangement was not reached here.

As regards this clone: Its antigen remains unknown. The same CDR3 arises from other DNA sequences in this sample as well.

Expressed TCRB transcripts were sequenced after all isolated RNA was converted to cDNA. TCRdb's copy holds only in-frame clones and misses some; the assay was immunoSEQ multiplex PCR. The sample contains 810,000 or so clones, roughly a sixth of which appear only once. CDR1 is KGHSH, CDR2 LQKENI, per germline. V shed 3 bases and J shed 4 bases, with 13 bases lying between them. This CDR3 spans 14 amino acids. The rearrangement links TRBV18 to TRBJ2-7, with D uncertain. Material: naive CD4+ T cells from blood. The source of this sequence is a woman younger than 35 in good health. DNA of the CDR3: TGTGCCAGCTCACCTGGTCAGACATCTTACGAGCAGTACTTC. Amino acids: CASSPGQTSYEQYF. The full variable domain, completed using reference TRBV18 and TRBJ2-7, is NAGVMQNPRHLVRRRGQEARLRCSPMKGHSHVYWYRQLPEEGLKFMVYLQKENIIDESGMPKERFSAEFPKEGPSILRIQQVVRGDSAAYFCASSPGQTSYEQYFGPGTRLTVT.